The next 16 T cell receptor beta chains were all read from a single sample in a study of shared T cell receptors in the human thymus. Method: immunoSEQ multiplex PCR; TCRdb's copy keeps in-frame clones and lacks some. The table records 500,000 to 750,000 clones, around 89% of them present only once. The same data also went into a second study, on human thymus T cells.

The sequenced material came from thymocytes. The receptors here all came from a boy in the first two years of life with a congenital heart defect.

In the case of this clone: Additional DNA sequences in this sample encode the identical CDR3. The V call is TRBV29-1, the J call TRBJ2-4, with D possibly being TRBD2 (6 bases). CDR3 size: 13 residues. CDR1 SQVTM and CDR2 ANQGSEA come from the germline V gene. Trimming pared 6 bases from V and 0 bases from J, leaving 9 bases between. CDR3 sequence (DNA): TGCAGCGTGGCGGGACTAGCCAAAAACATTCAGTACTTC. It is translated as CSVAGLAKNIQYF.

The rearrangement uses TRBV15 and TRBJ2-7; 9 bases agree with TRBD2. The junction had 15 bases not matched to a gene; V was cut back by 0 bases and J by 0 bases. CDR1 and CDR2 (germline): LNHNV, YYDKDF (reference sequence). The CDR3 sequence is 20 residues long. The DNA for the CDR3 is TGTGCCACCAGCAGAGATGACAGGCTTAGCGGGAGCGGGAGCTCCTACGAGCAGTACTTC. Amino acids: CATSRDDRLSGSGSSYEQYF. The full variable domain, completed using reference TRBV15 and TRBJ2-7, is DAMVIQNPRYQVTQFGKPVTLSCSQTLNHNVMYWYQQKSSQAPKLLFHYYDKDFNNEADTPDNFQSRRPNTSFCFLDIRSPGLGDTAMYLCATSRDDRLSGSGSSYEQYFGPGTRLTVT.

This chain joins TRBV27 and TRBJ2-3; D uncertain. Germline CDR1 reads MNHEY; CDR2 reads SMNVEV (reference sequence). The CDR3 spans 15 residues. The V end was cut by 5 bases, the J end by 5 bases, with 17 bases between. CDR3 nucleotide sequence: TGTGCCAGCAGTACCCCGAGATTGCACGGAGATACGCAGTATTTT. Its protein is CASSTPRLHGDTQYF.

CDR3 DNA sequence: TGTGCCAGCAGTTACCTAGGACTAGCGGGAGGTGTCGAGCAGTACTTC. Translation gives CASSYLGLAGGVEQYF. The chain has TRBV6-5 and TRBJ2-7; TRBD2 agrees at 14 bases. The V gene's germline CDR1 is MNHEY and CDR2 SVGAGI. The CDR3 runs 16 residues. Unmatched junction bases numbered 6, after V lost 2 bases and J lost 6 bases.

The CDR3 here is CASSLTQGTVNREGFEQYF. The CDR3 nucleotides read TGTGCCAGCAGCCTCACACAAGGGACTGTAAACAGGGAGGGGTTCGAGCAGTACTTC. This rearrangement joins TRBV4-2 to TRBJ2-7, with D tentatively TRBD2 (7 bases). V dropped 4 bases and J dropped 6 bases, with 31 bases sitting between them. The CDR3 has 19 residues. Germline V gene lookup returns CDR1 LGHNA and CDR2 YNFKEQ.

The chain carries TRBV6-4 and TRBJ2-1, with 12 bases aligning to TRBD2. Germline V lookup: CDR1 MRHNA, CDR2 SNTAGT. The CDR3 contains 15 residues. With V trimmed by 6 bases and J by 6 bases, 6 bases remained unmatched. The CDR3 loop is CASSKLAGGFNEQFF. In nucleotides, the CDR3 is TGTGCCAGCAGCAAACTAGCGGGAGGCTTCAATGAGCAGTTCTTC.

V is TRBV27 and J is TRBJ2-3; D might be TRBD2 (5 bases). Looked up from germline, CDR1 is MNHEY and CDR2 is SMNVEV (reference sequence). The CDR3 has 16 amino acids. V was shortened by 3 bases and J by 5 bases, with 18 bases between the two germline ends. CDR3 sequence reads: CASSFSPTTPEDTQYF. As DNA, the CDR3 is TGTGCCAGCAGTTTTAGCCCGACTACCCCGGAAGATACGCAGTATTTT.

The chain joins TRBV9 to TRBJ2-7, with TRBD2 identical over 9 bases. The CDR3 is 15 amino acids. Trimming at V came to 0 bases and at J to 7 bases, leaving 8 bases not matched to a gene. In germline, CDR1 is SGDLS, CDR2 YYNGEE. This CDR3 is CASSVEAGGPREQYF. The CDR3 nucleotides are TGTGCCAGCAGCGTAGAGGCGGGAGGGCCCCGGGAGCAGTACTTC.

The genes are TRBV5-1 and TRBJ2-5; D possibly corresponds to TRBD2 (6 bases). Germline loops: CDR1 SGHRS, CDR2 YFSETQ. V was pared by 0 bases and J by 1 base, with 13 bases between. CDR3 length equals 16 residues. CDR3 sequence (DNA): TGCGCCAGCAGCTTGGCCTGGAGCGGGCCCCAAGAGACCCAGTACTTC. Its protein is CASSLAWSGPQETQYF. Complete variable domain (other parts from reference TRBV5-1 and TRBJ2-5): KAGVTQTPRYLIKTRGQQVTLSCSPISGHRSVSWYQQTPGQGLQFLFEYFSETQRNKGNFPGRFSGRQFSNSRSEMNVSTLELGDSALYLCASSLAWSGPQETQYFGPGTRLLVL.

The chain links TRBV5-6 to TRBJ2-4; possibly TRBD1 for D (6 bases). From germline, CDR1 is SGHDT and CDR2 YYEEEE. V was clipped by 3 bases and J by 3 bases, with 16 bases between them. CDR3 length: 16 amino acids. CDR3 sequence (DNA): TGTGCCAGCAGCTGCACAGGGAAGTTGGGCAAAAACATTCAGTACTTC. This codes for CASSCTGKLGKNIQYF.

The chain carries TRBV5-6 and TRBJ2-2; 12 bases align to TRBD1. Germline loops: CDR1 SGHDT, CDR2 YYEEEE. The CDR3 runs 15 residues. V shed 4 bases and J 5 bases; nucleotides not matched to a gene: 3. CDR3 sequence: CASSPGQGATGELFF. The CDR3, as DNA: TGTGCCAGCAGCCCGGGACAGGGGGCGACCGGGGAGCTGTTTTTT.

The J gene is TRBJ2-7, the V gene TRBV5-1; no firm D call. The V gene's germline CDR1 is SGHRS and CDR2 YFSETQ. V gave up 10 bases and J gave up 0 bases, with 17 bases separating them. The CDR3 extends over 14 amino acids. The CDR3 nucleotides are TGCGCCTCCCGGTCCCAAAAGAGCTCCTACGAGCAGTACTTC. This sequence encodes CASRSQKSSYEQYF.

The DNA of the CDR3 is TGTGCCAGTAGTATCGGTTTTCGGGATCTAGGCACAGATACGCAGTATTTT. Residues: CASSIGFRDLGTDTQYF. V gene TRBV19 combines with J gene TRBJ2-3, with TRBD2 as a possible D gene (5 bases). The CDR3 has 17 amino acids. Germline CDR1 and CDR2: LNHDA and SQIVND (reference sequence). Trimming took off 3 bases at V and 1 base at J, with 17 bases between the two ends.

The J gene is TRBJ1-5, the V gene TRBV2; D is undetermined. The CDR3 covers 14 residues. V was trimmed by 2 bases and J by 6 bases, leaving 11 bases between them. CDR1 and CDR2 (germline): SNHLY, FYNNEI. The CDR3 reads CASSELGRSQPQHF. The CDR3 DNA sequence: TGTGCCAGCAGTGAATTAGGGAGGAGTCAGCCCCAGCATTTT.

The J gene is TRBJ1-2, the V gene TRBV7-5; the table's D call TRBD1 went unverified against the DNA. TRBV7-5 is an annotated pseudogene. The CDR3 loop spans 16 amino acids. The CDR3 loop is CARSTRGARGRGGYTF. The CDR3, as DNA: TGTGCCAGAAGCACGAGAGGGGCCAGGGGGCGAGGCGGCTACACCTTC.

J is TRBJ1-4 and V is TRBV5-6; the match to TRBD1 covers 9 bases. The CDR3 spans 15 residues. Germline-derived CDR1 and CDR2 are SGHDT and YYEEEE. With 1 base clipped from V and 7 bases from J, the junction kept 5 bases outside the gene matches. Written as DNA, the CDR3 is TGTGCCAGCAGCTTGACCGGGACAGGGACTGAAAAACTGTTTTTT. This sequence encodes CASSLTGTGTEKLFF.